This TCR beta chain was observed in a study of regulatory T cells in long-lasting Graves disease. General study points: Whereas about a thousand public clonotypes were shared by new patients, persistent patients shared more, at 2,741.

The time point: newly diagnosed GD, antithyroid drugs for less than 3 months. PBMCs provided the RNA from which the TCR library was made. V lost 6 bases and J lost 3; bases outside the gene matches: 2. The CDR3 is 12 amino acids. The V gene's germline CDR1 is MDHEN and CDR2 SYDVKM. Researchers made TCR beta libraries by using iRepertoire HTBI primers and running Arm-PCR on CDR3 regions. TCRdb called the multiplex PCR reads again in MiXCR, with one record for every CDR3 protein. The table has over 350,000 distinct CDR3 sequences, 12% to 15% seen once; the top ten hold 17%. There are many counts of this clonotype. Its antigen is as yet unknown. This sample was shared with a second study, whose subject was T cells in Graves' hyperthyroidism and ophthalmopathy. This second study notes: A set of HTBI primers served as the primers for a first-round RT-PCR of the TCR CDR3. Before onset, by a median of approximately 6.2 months, the model predicted ophthalmopathy.

This receptor was taken from a woman aged 50 to 60 with Graves disease. The starting material was peripheral blood mononuclear cells (PBMCs), obtained at new diagnosis, from a patient treated with antithyroid drugs. The rearrangement links TRBV28 to TRBJ2-7, with 7 bases that match TRBD2. Here the CDR3 reads CASRGGSYEQYF. As DNA, the CDR3 is TGTGCCAGCAGGGGCGGGAGCTACGAGCAGTACTTC.